This T cell receptor beta chain comes out of a study of cytomegalovirus exposure and HLA in healthy donors. General observations from the study: In an earlier analysis, most TCR beta V segments were productive about 87% or about 30% of the time.

The PCR employed 60 Vbeta primers together with 13 Jbeta primers. This table comes from immunoSEQ multiplex PCR, and its TCRdb copy is limited to in-frame clones, with some not included. The table lists 100,000 or so clones, 78% of them singletons. The CDR3 runs 14 residues. Trimming left V 1 base short and J 3 bases short, with 9 bases between. CDR1 and CDR2 (germline): SEHNR, FQNEAQ (reference sequence). On this clone: Its antigen is currently unknown.

The origin of this receptor is a man aged 25 to 45 in good health and CMV-seronegative. V is TRBV7-9 and J is TRBJ1-2; a weak D match, TRBD1 (6 bases). Sequencing was carried out using PBMCs. The CDR3 sequence is CASSLDQGYYGYTF. The CDR3 DNA is TGTGCCAGCAGCTTAGATCAGGGGTACTATGGCTACACCTTC. Full variable domain (rest looked up from reference TRBV7-9 and TRBJ1-2): DTGVSQNPRHKITKRGQNVTFRCDPISEHNRLYWYRQTLGQGPEFLTYFQNEAQLEKSRLLSDRFSAERPKGSFSTLEIQRTEQGDSAMYLCASSLDQGYYGYTFGSGTRLTVV.